This paragraph covers one T cell receptor beta chain sequence. Its antigen is not known. Some clones are missing from TCRdb's copy, which holds only in-frame ones; the method was immunoSEQ multiplex PCR. The table includes 65,000 to 85,000 clones, 84% detected once. This sample is drawn from a study of T cell clones after liver transplantation. Study-wide background: TCRbeta sequencing after a pre-transplant mixed lymphocyte reaction identified graft-donor-reactive clones, later tracked in post-transplant blood. Apart from three HCV-positive recipients, transplants were for non-autoimmune, non-viral reasons.

Overall study findings and caveats: In two subjects, few donor cells limited the measurable donor-reactive repertoire.

The CDR3 length is 16 residues. V lost 0 bases, J lost 7 bases, and 19 bases lay in between. Germline V gives CDR1 MNHNS, CDR2 SASEGT. The specimen comprised CD4+ T cells from blood, sampled less than 50 months after liver transplant. This receptor was obtained from a human patient who received a liver transplant. Some T cells may arise from the graft donor. The chain joins TRBV6-1 to TRBJ2-7, with TRBD1 as a possible D gene (6 bases). CDR3 DNA sequence: TGTGCCAGCAGTGAAGCGCTGAACAGGGAATGGAAAGAGCAGTACTTC. Translating gives CASSEALNREWKEQYF.